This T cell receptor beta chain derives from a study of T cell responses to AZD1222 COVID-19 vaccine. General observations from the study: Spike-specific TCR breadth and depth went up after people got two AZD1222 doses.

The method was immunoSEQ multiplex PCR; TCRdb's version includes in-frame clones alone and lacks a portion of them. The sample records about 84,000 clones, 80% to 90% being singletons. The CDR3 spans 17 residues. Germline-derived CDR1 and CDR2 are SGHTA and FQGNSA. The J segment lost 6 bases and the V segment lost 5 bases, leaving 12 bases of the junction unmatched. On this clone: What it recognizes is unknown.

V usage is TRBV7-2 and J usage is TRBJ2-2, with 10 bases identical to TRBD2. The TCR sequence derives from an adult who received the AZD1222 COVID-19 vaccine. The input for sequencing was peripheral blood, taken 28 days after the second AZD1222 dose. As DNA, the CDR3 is TGTGCCAGCAGCCCCCGCCCACTAGCGGGAAGTCCCGGGGAGCTGTTTTTT. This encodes CASSPRPLAGSPGELFF.